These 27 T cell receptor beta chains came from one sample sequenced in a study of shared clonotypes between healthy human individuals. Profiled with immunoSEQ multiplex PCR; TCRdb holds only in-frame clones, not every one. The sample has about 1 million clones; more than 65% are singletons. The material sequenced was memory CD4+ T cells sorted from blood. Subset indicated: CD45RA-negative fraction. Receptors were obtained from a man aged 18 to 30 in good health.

The CDR3 is CASSVQGLTSNIQYF. The CDR3 DNA is TGTGCCAGCAGCGTACAGGGCCTGACGAGTAACATTCAGTACTTC. V and J are TRBV9 and TRBJ2-4, with D tentatively TRBD1 (5 bases). The V and J ends lost 1 base and 7 bases respectively, with 15 bases between them. Per germline, CDR1 SGDLS and CDR2 YYNGEE. The CDR3 spans 15 residues.

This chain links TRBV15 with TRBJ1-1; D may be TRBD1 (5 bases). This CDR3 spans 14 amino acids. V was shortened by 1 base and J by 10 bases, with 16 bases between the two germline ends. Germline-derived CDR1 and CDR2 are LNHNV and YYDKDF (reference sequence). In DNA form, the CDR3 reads TGTGCCACCAGCAGAGGAGGGGACTCCCGAGGAGCTTTCTTT. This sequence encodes CATSRGGDSRGAFF.

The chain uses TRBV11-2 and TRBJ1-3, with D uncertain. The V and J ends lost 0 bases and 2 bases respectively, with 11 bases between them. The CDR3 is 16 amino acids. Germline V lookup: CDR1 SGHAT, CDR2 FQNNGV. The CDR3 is CASSLDRGGTGNTIYF. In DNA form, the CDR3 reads TGTGCCAGCAGCTTAGATCGCGGAGGGACTGGAAACACCATATATTTT.

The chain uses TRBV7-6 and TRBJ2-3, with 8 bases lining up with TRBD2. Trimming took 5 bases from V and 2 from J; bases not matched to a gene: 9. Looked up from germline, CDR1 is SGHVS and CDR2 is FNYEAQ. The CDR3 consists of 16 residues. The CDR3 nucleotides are TGTGCCAGCAGCCACAGCGGGAGTTACGACACAGATACGCAGTATTTT. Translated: CASSHSGSYDTDTQYF.

The CDR3 DNA reads as TGTGCCAGTACTTTCCTAGGTTACAATGAGCAGTTCTTC. This gives the protein CASTFLGYNEQFF. The chain is built from TRBV19 and TRBJ2-1; no clear D gene. CDR3 length: 13 residues. Trimming pared 7 bases from V and 4 bases from J, leaving 11 bases between. CDR1 is LNHDA, CDR2 SQIVND, per germline (reference sequence).

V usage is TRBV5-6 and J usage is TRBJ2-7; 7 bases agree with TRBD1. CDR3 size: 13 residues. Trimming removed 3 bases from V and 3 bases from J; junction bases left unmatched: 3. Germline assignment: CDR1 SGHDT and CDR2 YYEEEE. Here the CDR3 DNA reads TGTGCCAGCAGCTCGGACAGGAACTACGAGCAGTACTTC. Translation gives CASSSDRNYEQYF.

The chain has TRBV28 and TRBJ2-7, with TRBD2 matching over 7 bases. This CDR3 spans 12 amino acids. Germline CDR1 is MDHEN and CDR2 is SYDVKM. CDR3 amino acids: CAAGGRSYEQYF. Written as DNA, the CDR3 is TGTGCAGCAGGCGGGAGATCCTACGAGCAGTACTTC.

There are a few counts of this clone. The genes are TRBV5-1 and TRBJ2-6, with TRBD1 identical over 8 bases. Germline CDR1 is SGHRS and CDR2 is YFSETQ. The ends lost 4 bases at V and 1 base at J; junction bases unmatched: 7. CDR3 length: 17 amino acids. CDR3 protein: CASSRTGYESGANVLTF. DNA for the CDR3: TGCGCCAGCAGCAGGACAGGGTATGAATCTGGGGCCAACGTCCTGACTTTC.

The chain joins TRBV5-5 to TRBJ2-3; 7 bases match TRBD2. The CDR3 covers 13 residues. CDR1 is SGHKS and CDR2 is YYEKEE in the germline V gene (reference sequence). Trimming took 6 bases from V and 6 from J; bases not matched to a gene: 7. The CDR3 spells CASTSGGRDTQYF. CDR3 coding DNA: TGTGCCAGCACCTCGGGGGGACGGGATACGCAGTATTTT.

CDR3 amino acids: CASSFGVNYEQYF. The CDR3 nucleotides read TGTGCCAGCAGTTTTGGCGTTAACTACGAGCAGTACTTC. The chain links TRBV27 to TRBJ2-7; D remains ambiguous. From germline, CDR1 is MNHEY and CDR2 SMNVEV (reference sequence). The V end lost 3 bases, the J end lost 3 bases, and 9 bases lay between the germline ends. The CDR3 is 13 residues long.

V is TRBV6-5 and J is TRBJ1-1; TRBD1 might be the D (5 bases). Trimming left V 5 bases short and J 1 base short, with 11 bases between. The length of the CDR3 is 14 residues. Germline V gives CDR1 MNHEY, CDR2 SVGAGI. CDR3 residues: CASSTIGTNTEAFF. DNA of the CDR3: TGTGCCAGCAGTACAATCGGGACGAACACTGAAGCTTTCTTT.

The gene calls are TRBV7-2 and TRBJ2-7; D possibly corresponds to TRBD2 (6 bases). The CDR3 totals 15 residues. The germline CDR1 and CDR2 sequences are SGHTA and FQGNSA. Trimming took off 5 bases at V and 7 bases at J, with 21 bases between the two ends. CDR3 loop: CASSTLGRDEGEQYF. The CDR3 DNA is TGTGCCAGCAGCACCCTAGGGCGGGATGAGGGGGAGCAGTACTTC.

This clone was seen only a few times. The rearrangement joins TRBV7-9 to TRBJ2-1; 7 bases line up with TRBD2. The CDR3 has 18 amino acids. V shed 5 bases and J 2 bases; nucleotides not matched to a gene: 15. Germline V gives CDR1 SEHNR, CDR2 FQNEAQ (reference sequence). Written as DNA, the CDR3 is TGTGCCAGCAGCCAGATTGGTGGGGCCGGGGGGACCTACAATGAGCAGTTCTTC. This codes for CASSQIGGAGGTYNEQFF. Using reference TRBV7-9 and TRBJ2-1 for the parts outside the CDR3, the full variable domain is DTGVSQNPRHKITKRGQNVTFRCDPISEHNRLYWYRQTLGQGPEFLTYFQNEAQLEKSRLLSDRFSAERPKGSFSTLEIQRTEQGDSAMYLCASSQIGGAGGTYNEQFFGPGTRLTVL.

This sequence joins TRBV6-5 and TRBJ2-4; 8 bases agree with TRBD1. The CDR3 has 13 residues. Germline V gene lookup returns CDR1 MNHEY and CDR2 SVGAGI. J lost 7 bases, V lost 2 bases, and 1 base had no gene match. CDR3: CASSYRQGNIQYF. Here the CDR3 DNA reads TGTGCCAGCAGTTACCGACAGGGGAACATTCAGTACTTC.

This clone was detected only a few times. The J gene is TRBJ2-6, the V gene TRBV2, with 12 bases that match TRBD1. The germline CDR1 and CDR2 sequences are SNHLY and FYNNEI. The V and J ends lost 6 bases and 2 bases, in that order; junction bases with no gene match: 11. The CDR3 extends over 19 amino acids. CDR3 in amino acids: CASRQSWGDRGPGANVLTF. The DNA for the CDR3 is TGTGCCAGCAGACAATCCTGGGGGGACAGGGGGCCTGGGGCCAACGTCCTGACTTTC.

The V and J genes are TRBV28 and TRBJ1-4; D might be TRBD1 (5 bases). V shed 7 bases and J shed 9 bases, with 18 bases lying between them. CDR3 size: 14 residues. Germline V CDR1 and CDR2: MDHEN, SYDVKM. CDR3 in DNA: TGTGCCAGCACCATCTCGGGGGAGGGTCAAAAACTGTTTTTT. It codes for CASTISGEGQKLFF.

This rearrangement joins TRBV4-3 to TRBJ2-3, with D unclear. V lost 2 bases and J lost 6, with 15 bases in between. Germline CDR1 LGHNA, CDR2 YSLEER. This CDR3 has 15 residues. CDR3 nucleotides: TGCGCCAGCAGCCAAACGGGCACCGTGTCCGATACGCAGTATTTT. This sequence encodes CASSQTGTVSDTQYF.

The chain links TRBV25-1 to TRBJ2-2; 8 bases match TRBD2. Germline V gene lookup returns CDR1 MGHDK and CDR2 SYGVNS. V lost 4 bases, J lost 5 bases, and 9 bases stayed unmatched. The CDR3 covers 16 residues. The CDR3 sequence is CASSVLPSGLTGELFF. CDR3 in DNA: TGTGCCAGCAGTGTCCTTCCTAGCGGGCTTACCGGGGAGCTGTTTTTT.

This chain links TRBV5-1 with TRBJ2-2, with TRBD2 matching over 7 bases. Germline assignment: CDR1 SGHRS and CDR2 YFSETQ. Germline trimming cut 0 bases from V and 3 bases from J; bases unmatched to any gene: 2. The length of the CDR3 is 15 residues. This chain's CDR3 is CASSLASGDTGELFF. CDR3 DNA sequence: TGCGCCAGCAGCTTGGCGAGCGGGGACACCGGGGAGCTGTTTTTT.

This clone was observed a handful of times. CDR3 sequence (DNA): TGTGCCAGCTCACCACCGGCGGCATATAATGGCTACACCTTC. Translated: CASSPPAAYNGYTF. This chain joins TRBV18 and TRBJ1-2; D is ambiguous. The CDR3 spans 14 residues. V lost 0 bases, J lost 6 bases, and 11 bases lay in between. The germline gives CDR1 KGHSH, CDR2 LQKENI. Using reference TRBV18 and TRBJ1-2 for the parts outside the CDR3, the full variable domain is NAGVMQNPRHLVRRRGQEARLRCSPMKGHSHVYWYRQLPEEGLKFMVYLQKENIIDESGMPKERFSAEFPKEGPSILRIQQVVRGDSAAYFCASSPPAAYNGYTFGSGTRLTVV.

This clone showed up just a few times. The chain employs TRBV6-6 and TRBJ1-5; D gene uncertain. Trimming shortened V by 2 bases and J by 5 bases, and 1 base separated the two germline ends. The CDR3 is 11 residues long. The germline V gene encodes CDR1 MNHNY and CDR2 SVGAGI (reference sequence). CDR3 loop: CASSYDQPQHF. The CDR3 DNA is TGTGCCAGCAGTTACGATCAGCCCCAGCATTTT.

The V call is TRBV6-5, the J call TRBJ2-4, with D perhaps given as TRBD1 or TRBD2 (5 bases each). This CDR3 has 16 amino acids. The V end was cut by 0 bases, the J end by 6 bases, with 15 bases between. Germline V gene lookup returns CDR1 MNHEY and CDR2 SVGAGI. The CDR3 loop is CASSYSIGVRGNIQYF. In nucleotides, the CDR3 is TGTGCCAGCAGTTACTCGATCGGGGTTAGGGGAAACATTCAGTACTTC.

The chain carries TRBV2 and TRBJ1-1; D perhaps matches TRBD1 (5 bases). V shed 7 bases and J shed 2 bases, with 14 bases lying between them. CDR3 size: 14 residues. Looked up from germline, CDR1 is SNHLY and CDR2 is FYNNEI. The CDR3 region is CASNPQGSNTEAFF. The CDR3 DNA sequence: TGTGCCAGCAACCCCCAGGGAAGCAACACTGAAGCTTTCTTT. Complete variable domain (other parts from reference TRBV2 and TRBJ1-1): EPEVTQTPSHQVTQMGQEVILRCVPISNHLYFYWYRQILGQKVEFLVSFYNNEISEKSEIFDDQFSVERPDGSNFTLKIRSTKLEDSAMYFCASNPQGSNTEAFFGQGTRLTVV.

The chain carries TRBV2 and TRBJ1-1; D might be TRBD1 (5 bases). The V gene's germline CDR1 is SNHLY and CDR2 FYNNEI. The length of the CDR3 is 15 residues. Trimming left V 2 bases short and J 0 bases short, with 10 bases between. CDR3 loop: CASSEQGLMNTEAFF. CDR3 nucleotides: TGTGCCAGCAGTGAACAGGGTTTGATGAACACTGAAGCTTTCTTT.

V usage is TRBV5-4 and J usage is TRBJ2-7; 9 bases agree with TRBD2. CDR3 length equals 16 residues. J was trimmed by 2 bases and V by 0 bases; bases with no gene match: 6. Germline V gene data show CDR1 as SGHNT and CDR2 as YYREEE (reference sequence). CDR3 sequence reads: CASSLDLAGPTYEQYF. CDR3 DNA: TGTGCCAGCAGCTTGGATCTAGCGGGGCCCACCTACGAGCAGTACTTC. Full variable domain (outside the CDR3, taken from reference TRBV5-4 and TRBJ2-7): ETGVTQSPTHLIKTRGQQVTLRCSSQSGHNTVSWYQQALGQGPQFIFQYYREEENGRGNFPPRFSGLQFPNYSSELNVNALELDDSALYLCASSLDLAGPTYEQYFGPGTRLTVT.

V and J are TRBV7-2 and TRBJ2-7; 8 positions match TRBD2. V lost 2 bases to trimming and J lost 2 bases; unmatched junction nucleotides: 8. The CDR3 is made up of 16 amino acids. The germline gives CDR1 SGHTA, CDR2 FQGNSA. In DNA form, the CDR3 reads TGTGCCAGCAGCTTAATTGGCGGGAGGACAACCTACGAGCAGTACTTC. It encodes CASSLIGGRTTYEQYF.

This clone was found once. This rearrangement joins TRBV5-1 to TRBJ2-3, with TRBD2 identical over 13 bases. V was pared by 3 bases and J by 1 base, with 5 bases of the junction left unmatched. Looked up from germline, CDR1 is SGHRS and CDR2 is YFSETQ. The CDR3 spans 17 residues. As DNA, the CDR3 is TGCGCCAGCAGCTCCTTCGGGACTAGCGGGGGCACAGATACGCAGTATTTT. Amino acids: CASSSFGTSGGTDTQYF. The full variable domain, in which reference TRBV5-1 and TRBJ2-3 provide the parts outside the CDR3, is KAGVTQTPRYLIKTRGQQVTLSCSPISGHRSVSWYQQTPGQGLQFLFEYFSETQRNKGNFPGRFSGRQFSNSRSEMNVSTLELGDSALYLCASSSFGTSGGTDTQYFGPGTRLTVL.